One sample yielded the 27 T cell receptor beta chains listed below, sequenced in a study of T cells in Graves' hyperthyroidism and ophthalmopathy. Amplification yielded TCR beta CDR3 regions, with RNA transcripts as the source. The TCR CDR3 was amplified in a first-round RT-PCR using the HTBI primer set. A single record per CDR3 protein comes from TCRdb applying MiXCR to the multiplex PCR reads. Of over 400,000 distinct CDR3 sequences in the sample, about 14% were seen once. Input material: blood. The receptors were sampled from a man aged 18 to 30 with Graves' ophthalmopathy.

This clonotype appeared many times. The CDR3 nucleotides are TGTGCCAGCAGCCCGACGCTAGGGGCTAGTTTCGGAGAAGAGACCCAGTACTTC. Its translation: CASSPTLGASFGEETQYF. The chain carries TRBV7-9 and TRBJ2-5; tentatively, D is TRBD1 (5 bases). Germline lookup yields CDR1 SEHNR and CDR2 FQNEAQ (reference sequence). V was trimmed by 5 bases and J by 3 bases, leaving 25 bases between them. The CDR3 sequence is 18 residues long.

This clonotype was observed at least ten times. The rearrangement links TRBV7-9 to TRBJ1-1; D ambiguous. Germline CDR1 is SEHNR and CDR2 is FQNEAQ (reference sequence). Trimming took off 4 bases at V and 7 bases at J, with 7 bases between the two ends. There are 11 residues in the CDR3. The DNA of the CDR3 is TGTGCCAGCAGCTCGACAATTGAAGCTTTCTTT. This gives the protein CASSSTIEAFF.

To note about this clonotype: This may arise from a read error, as a much more abundant clone is one base away. This chain links TRBV19 with TRBJ1-1; TRBD1 agrees at 8 bases. From germline, CDR1 is LNHDA and CDR2 SQIVND (reference sequence). This CDR3 is built from 15 residues. As DNA, the CDR3 is TGTACCAGTACCCCGCTCGGGACAGGCCACACTGAAGCTTTCTTT. Protein product: CTSTPLGTGHTEAFF.

The genes are TRBV6-1 and TRBJ2-7; D uncertain. Trimming cost V 6 bases and J 0 bases, with 12 bases left between them. The germline gives CDR1 MNHNS, CDR2 SASEGT. The CDR3 is 14 residues long. In DNA, the CDR3 is TGTGCCAGCAGCGACGTGGGGTCCTCCTACGAGCAGTACTTC. Translated: CASSDVGSSYEQYF.

This clonotype was recorded many times. This chain links TRBV7-2 with TRBJ2-1; D is perhaps TRBD1 or TRBD2 (5 bases each). V gave up 2 bases and J gave up 6 bases, with 17 bases separating them. Per germline, CDR1 SGHTA and CDR2 FQGNSA. CDR3 length equals 16 residues. CDR3 amino acids: CASSLKGPWNLNEQFF. The CDR3 DNA follows: TGTGCCAGCAGCTTAAAGGGACCGTGGAACCTCAATGAGCAGTTCTTC.

Ten or more counts support this clonotype. The rearrangement uses TRBV20-1 and TRBJ2-5; 12 bases agree with TRBD2. The CDR3 loop spans 18 amino acids. Germline-derived CDR1 and CDR2 are DFQATT and SNEGSKA (reference sequence). V shed 0 bases, J shed 5 bases, and the junction held 13 bases outside the gene matches. CDR3 bases: TGCAGTGCTAGAGATATCCGGCTAGCGGGAGGGTGGGACGAGACCCAGTACTTC. Translation gives CSARDIRLAGGWDETQYF.

This clonotype was seen many times. J is TRBJ1-5 and V is TRBV12-3 or TRBV12-4; D ambiguous. The germline V and J ends were trimmed by 3 bases and 11 bases, with 17 bases remaining between them. The CDR3 length is 14 residues. The CDR3 region is CASSLSPGGSTQHF. The CDR3 DNA reads as TGTGCCAGCAGTTTGAGTCCAGGTGGGTCAACCCAGCATTTT.

The V call is TRBV19, the J call TRBJ2-5, with TRBD2 identical over 7 bases. The ends lost 5 bases at V and 1 base at J; junction bases unmatched: 13. The CDR3 covers 17 residues. Germline CDR1 and CDR2: LNHDA and SQIVND (reference sequence). This CDR3 is CASSGGERGHRQETQYF. CDR3 DNA sequence: TGTGCCAGTAGTGGGGGGGAAAGGGGCCACCGCCAAGAGACCCAGTACTTC.

The J gene is TRBJ2-2, the V gene TRBV27; 11 nucleotides line up with TRBD2. The germline gives CDR1 MNHEY, CDR2 SMNVEV (reference sequence). The CDR3 is 15 residues long. Trimming cost V 0 bases and J 10 bases; bases outside gene matches: 4. This CDR3 reads CASSLSVAGGAELFF. The CDR3 DNA reads TGTGCCAGCAGTTTATCGGTAGCGGGAGGGGCGGAGCTGTTTTTT.

On this clonotype: The CDR3 ends on some other residue instead of the conserved phenylalanine or tryptophan, so this is likely a read error. V gene TRBV19 combines with J gene TRBJ1-4; 8 nucleotides agree with TRBD1. The CDR3 has 13 residues. Germline loops: CDR1 LNHDA, CDR2 SQIVND (reference sequence). V lost 8 bases, J lost 5 bases, and 4 bases stayed unmatched. The CDR3 reads CASWNRGNEKLFY. CDR3 in DNA: TGTGCCAGTTGGAACAGGGGGAATGAAAAACTGTTTTAT.

As for this clonotype: A much larger clone sits a single nucleotide away, making a read error possible. This chain joins TRBV6-1 and TRBJ2-1, with a weak D call TRBD2 (6 bases). This CDR3 is built from 16 residues. CDR1 and CDR2 (germline): MNHNS, SASEGT. CDR3 loop: CASSTLAILSYNGQFF. CDR3 coding DNA: TGTGCCAGCAGTACCCTAGCGATCCTCTCCTACAATGGGCAGTTCTTC.

This clonotype occurred many times. The chain joins TRBV6-1 to TRBJ1-1; D gene ambiguous. The CDR3 has 16 residues. From germline, CDR1 is MNHNS and CDR2 SASEGT. Trimming removed 6 bases at V and 1 base at J, with 18 bases between. The CDR3 loop is CASSREVVHANTEAFF. CDR3 DNA sequence: TGTGCCAGCAGCCGTGAGGTCGTTCATGCGAACACTGAAGCTTTCTTT.

A word on this clonotype: The junction does not match germline at one end; this may be a read error. In DNA form, the CDR3 reads TGTGCCAGCAGTTACCACAATGAGCGGTTCTTC. Protein sequence: CASSYHNERFF. The V gene is TRBV6-5, the J gene TRBJ2-1; D not certain. Germline-derived CDR1 and CDR2 are MNHEY and SVGAGI. The CDR3 sequence is 11 residues long.

This clonotype appeared many times. V gene TRBV3-1 combines with J gene TRBJ1-4; no reliable D call. The germline CDR1 and CDR2 sequences are LGHDT and YNNKEL (reference sequence). This CDR3 is built from 11 residues. The V end was cut by 4 bases, the J end by 8 bases, with 5 bases between. The CDR3 sequence: CASSLHEKLFF. Written as DNA, the CDR3 is TGTGCCAGCAGCCTACACGAAAAACTGTTTTTT.

In its sample, this clonotype was seen many times. The chain carries TRBV11-2 and TRBJ2-7; TRBD2 aligns across 9 bases. V was pared by 5 bases and J by 7 bases, with 15 bases of the junction left unmatched. The CDR3 is 16 residues long. Germline CDR1 SGHAT, CDR2 FQNNGV. The CDR3 here is CASSPPGLAGVREQYF. CDR3 DNA sequence: TGTGCCAGCAGCCCTCCAGGGTTAGCGGGAGTTCGAGAGCAGTACTTC. Combining the CDR3 with reference TRBV11-2 and TRBJ2-7 gives the whole variable domain EAGVAQSPRYKIIEKRQSVAFWCNPISGHATLYWYQQILGQGPKLLIQFQNNGVVDDSQLPKDRFSAERLKGVDSTLKIQPAKLEDSAVYLCASSPPGLAGVREQYFGPGTRLTVT.

This clonotype occurred many times. V usage is TRBV3-1 and J usage is TRBJ2-5; the D is unclear. CDR1 is LGHDT and CDR2 is YNNKEL in the germline V gene (reference sequence). The germline V and J ends were trimmed by 6 bases and 4 bases, with 12 bases remaining between them. This CDR3 is 13 amino acids long. This CDR3 reads CASRRPFGETQYF. CDR3 nucleotide sequence: TGTGCCAGCAGGCGGCCCTTTGGAGAGACCCAGTACTTC.

This clonotype was counted ten times or more. The chain couples TRBV15 to TRBJ2-5; 8 positions agree with TRBD1. V lost 0 bases, J lost 3 bases, and 9 bases stayed unmatched. This CDR3 has 17 residues. Germline CDR1 is LNHNV and CDR2 is YYDKDF (reference sequence). The CDR3 region is CATSRDLLQGEKETQYF. The CDR3 DNA is TGTGCCACCAGCAGAGATTTACTACAGGGGGAAAAAGAGACCCAGTACTTC.

DNA of the CDR3: TGTGCCACCAGTGATTTAGGGGAAGAGACCCAGTACTTC. Encoded protein: CATSDLGEETQYF. V is TRBV24-1 and J is TRBJ2-5, with a weak D call TRBD1 (5 bases). CDR3 length: 13 amino acids. The germline CDR1 and CDR2 sequences are KGHDR and SFDVKD. The ends were cut back, 1 base at V and 3 bases at J, with 5 bases in the middle.

This clonotype was counted only a few times. The J gene is TRBJ1-2, the V gene TRBV7-3; maybe TRBD1 (6 bases). The germline CDR1 and CDR2 sequences are SGHTA and FQGTGA. V dropped 2 bases and J dropped 5 bases, with 15 bases sitting between them. The CDR3 is 15 residues long. The CDR3 bases are TGTGCCAGCAGCTTAGGTGGGGCAGGGGATTATGGCTACACCTTC. It encodes CASSLGGAGDYGYTF.

The V gene is TRBV19, the J gene TRBJ2-3; unclear D gene. This CDR3 contains 15 residues. Germline-derived CDR1 and CDR2 are LNHDA and SQIVND (reference sequence). Trimming took 9 bases from V and 2 from J, leaving 18 bases between them. Here the CDR3 DNA reads TGTGCCAGCTCGCTCCAGCTTTTCCTCACAGATACGCAGTATTTT. The encoded protein is CASSLQLFLTDTQYF.

At least ten counts were recorded for this clonotype. The V call is TRBV7-9, the J call TRBJ2-7; D is tentatively TRBD1 or TRBD2 (5 bases each). Between the trimmed V and J ends, which lost 5 bases and 6 bases, there was a span of 17 bases. Germline CDR1 reads SEHNR; CDR2 reads FQNEAQ (reference sequence). The CDR3 is 14 amino acids. CDR3 in amino acids: CASSPSGTVIEQYF. The CDR3 DNA follows: TGTGCCAGCAGCCCGTCCGGGACGGTTATCGAGCAGTACTTC.

This clonotype was seen ten or more times. The genes are TRBV20-1 and TRBJ2-3, with TRBD2 matching over 9 bases. With 3 bases clipped from V and 3 bases from J, the junction kept 7 bases outside the gene matches. Looked up from germline, CDR1 is DFQATT and CDR2 is SNEGSKA (reference sequence). The CDR3 spans 15 residues. The CDR3 sequence is CSARVLAGATDTQYF. The CDR3, as DNA: TGCAGTGCTAGGGTATTAGCGGGAGCAACAGATACGCAGTATTTT.

This clonotype appeared a few times. V gene TRBV4-1 combines with J gene TRBJ2-3; 14 bases are shared with TRBD2. Germline V gene lookup returns CDR1 MGHRA and CDR2 YSYEKL. V dropped 4 bases and J dropped 4; count of bases not matched to a gene: 7. CDR3 length equals 17 residues. The CDR3 DNA reads as TGCGCCAGCAGCCGACTACCGACTAGCGGGAGGGCAGATACGCAGTATTTT. This sequence encodes CASSRLPTSGRADTQYF.

The rearrangement joins TRBV19 to TRBJ2-5; 9 bases agree with TRBD2. Germline assignment: CDR1 LNHDA and CDR2 SQIVND (reference sequence). J was trimmed by 2 bases and V by 3 bases; bases with no gene match: 4. This CDR3 is 15 amino acids long. CDR3 loop: CASSILAGPQETQYF. The CDR3 DNA reads TGTGCCAGTAGTATTCTAGCGGGACCACAAGAGACCCAGTACTTC.

The chain carries TRBV6-2 or TRBV6-3 and TRBJ2-2; perhaps TRBD1 as D (6 bases). Trimming left V 10 bases short and J 1 base short, with 13 bases between. The CDR3 totals 14 residues. CDR1 and CDR2 (germline): MNHEY, SVGEGT. The CDR3: CATSEDRNTGELFF. In DNA, the CDR3 is TGTGCCACCTCAGAGGACAGGAACACCGGGGAGCTGTTTTTT.

J is TRBJ2-5 and V is TRBV3-1, with 9 positions matching TRBD2. Germline CDR1 and CDR2: LGHDT and YNNKEL (reference sequence). This CDR3 is built from 15 residues. The V gene end was trimmed by 4 bases and the J gene end by 5 bases; junction bases not matched to a gene: 8. The CDR3 DNA reads as TGTGCCAGCAGCCCCCGAGTAGCGGGAGCTGAGACCCAGTACTTC. Amino acid sequence: CASSPRVAGAETQYF.

The rearrangement links TRBV9 to TRBJ2-7; D is unresolved. The V and J ends lost 0 bases and 6 bases respectively, with 7 bases between them. The CDR3 has 12 residues. Germline CDR1 and CDR2: SGDLS and YYNGEE. CDR3 DNA sequence: TGTGCCAGCAGCGTAGTGGGTGGCGAGCAGTACTTC. It yields the protein CASSVVGGEQYF.